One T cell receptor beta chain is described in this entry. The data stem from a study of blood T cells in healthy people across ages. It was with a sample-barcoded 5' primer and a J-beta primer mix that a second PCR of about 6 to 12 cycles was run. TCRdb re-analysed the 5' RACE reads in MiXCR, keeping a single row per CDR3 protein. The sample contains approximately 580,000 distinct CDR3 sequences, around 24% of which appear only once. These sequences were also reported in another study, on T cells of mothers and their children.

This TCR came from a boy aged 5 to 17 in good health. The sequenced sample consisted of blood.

The CDR3 nucleotides read TGTGCCATCAGTGAGTCTGATCAGCCCCAGCATTTT. Translation: CAISESDQPQHF. The V gene is TRBV10-3, the J gene TRBJ1-5; D not certain. Germline V gene data show CDR1 as ENHRY and CDR2 as SYGVKD. The germline V and J ends were trimmed by 0 bases and 5 bases, with 2 bases remaining between them. This CDR3 has 12 amino acids.